Sequencing of this TCR beta chain was carried out in a study of T cells in localized non-small cell lung cancer. General study results and limits: Because researchers sequenced only one region of the tumor, heterogeneity is still possible. Uninvolved adjacent lung showed higher T cell clonality than tumor. Longer overall survival associated with higher blood T cell density; shorter survival with higher adjacent-lung clonality.

On this clone itself: Its antigen is still unknown.

Here immunoSEQ multiplex PCR was the method, and the copy in TCRdb shows in-frame clones only, minus some. Among thousands of clones listed, around 20% were seen once. The CDR3 loop spans 14 amino acids. The germline CDR1 and CDR2 sequences are SGHNT and YENEEA. The ends lost 4 bases at V and 10 bases at J; junction bases unmatched: 6. The sequencing used lung tumor tissue, collected before any cancer treatment. The chain couples TRBV11-3 to TRBJ1-6; 8 bases align to TRBD1. This TCR came from a male donor aged 60 or older with stage III squamous cell lung carcinoma. CDR3 amino acids: CASSSLTGDSPLHF. In nucleotides, the CDR3 is TGTGCCAGCAGCTCCCTGACAGGGGACTCACCCCTCCACTTT.